The 18 T cell receptor beta chains below come from one sample, sequenced in a study of blood T cell repertoires in COVID-19 (dated by TCRdb to 2018 to 2021). The method behind the library was the immunoSEQ multiplex PCR assay. Entries here come from immuneACCESS through TCRdb and include only in-frame sequences with V and J called. Some clones fail to appear in such tables; in the studies checked, an unresolved V gene covers under half of the shortfall, and the cause of the remainder is unknown. For this sample the table gives about 110,000 clones, of which around 82% were detected only once. Clones ranked in the top ten supply 5.5% to 8.5% of the sample. The sample taken for sequencing was peripheral blood. These receptors were collected from a woman aged 45-65 years with acute or convalescent COVID-19.

The rearrangement joins TRBV5-1 to TRBJ2-7, with 13 positions matching TRBD2. V trimming: 4 bases; J trimming: 4 bases; junction bases outside the gene matches: 11. The CDR3 contains 17 residues. Germline values: CDR1 SGHRS, CDR2 YFSETQ. The CDR3 reads CASSGEGTSGARYEQYF. Written as DNA, the CDR3 is TGCGCCAGCAGCGGGGAGGGGACTAGCGGGGCGCGGTACGAGCAGTACTTC. Complete variable domain (other parts from reference TRBV5-1 and TRBJ2-7): KAGVTQTPRYLIKTRGQQVTLSCSPISGHRSVSWYQQTPGQGLQFLFEYFSETQRNKGNFPGRFSGRQFSNSRSEMNVSTLELGDSALYLCASSGEGTSGARYEQYFGPGTRLTVT.

This chain joins TRBV4-1 and TRBJ2-3; TRBD1 is a possible D gene (6 bases). The CDR3 length is 17 residues. The germline V gene has CDR1 MGHRA and CDR2 YSYEKL. The ends were cut back, 2 bases at V and 0 bases at J, with 15 bases in the middle. CDR3 sequence reads: CASSQSLTGISTDTQYF. DNA for the CDR3: TGCGCCAGCAGCCAAAGTTTGACAGGAATTAGCACAGATACGCAGTATTTT.

V usage is TRBV6-5 and J usage is TRBJ2-7, with a possible D match to TRBD2 (6 bases). Germline V CDR1 and CDR2: MNHEY, SVGAGI. V lost 4 bases and J 0 bases, leaving 16 bases between the germline ends. CDR3 length: 16 residues. In DNA, the CDR3 is TGTGCCAGCAGTTCGAGGAGGGCGGGGATCTCCTACGAGCAGTACTTC. This encodes CASSSRRAGISYEQYF.

This clone occurred once. This rearrangement joins TRBV7-3 to TRBJ2-2; 7 bases agree with TRBD2. This CDR3 is built from 16 residues. CDR1 and CDR2 (germline): SGHTA, FQGTGA. The junction had 3 bases not matched to a gene; V was cut back by 2 bases and J by 0 bases. CDR3: CASSLRAGANTGELFF. In DNA form, the CDR3 reads TGTGCCAGCAGCTTACGGGCGGGGGCGAACACCGGGGAGCTGTTTTTT.

The chain combines TRBV16 with TRBJ1-2, with a weak D call TRBD1 (6 bases). The CDR3 sequence is 12 residues long. CDR1 KGHSY and CDR2 FQNENV come from the germline V gene. With 7 bases removed from V and 6 bases from J, the gap between germline ends came to 12 bases. CDR3 residues: CASNTGWDGYTF. CDR3 sequence (DNA): TGTGCCAGCAATACAGGGTGGGATGGCTACACCTTC.

This clone was seen a single time. The chain's CDR3 is CASSPSSSYEQYF. The CDR3 nucleotides are TGTGCCAGCAGCCCATCCAGCTCCTACGAGCAGTACTTC. The chain joins TRBV6-5 to TRBJ2-7; D is uncertain. Trimming left V 6 bases short and J 0 bases short, with 9 bases between. This CDR3 is 13 amino acids long. Germline V gives CDR1 MNHEY, CDR2 SVGAGI.

The J gene is TRBJ1-1, the V gene TRBV19, with D perhaps TRBD1 (6 bases). The CDR3 totals 19 residues. Trimming pared 7 bases from V and 1 base from J, leaving 28 bases between. In germline, CDR1 is LNHDA, CDR2 SQIVND (reference sequence). The DNA of the CDR3 is TGTGCCAGTAAACGCGGAGACCTGCTACAGGGAAGTGGGAACACTGAAGCTTTCTTT. Translating gives CASKRGDLLQGSGNTEAFF. The full variable domain, completed using reference TRBV19 and TRBJ1-1, is DGGITQSPKYLFRKEGQNVTLSCEQNLNHDAMYWYRQDPGQGLRLIYYSQIVNDFQKGDIAEGYSVSREKKESFPLTVTSAQKNPTAFYLCASKRGDLLQGSGNTEAFFGQGTRLTVV.

The V and J genes are TRBV18 and TRBJ2-7; 8 bases line up with TRBD2. This CDR3 has 16 amino acids. Looked up from germline, CDR1 is KGHSH and CDR2 is LQKENI. Trimming cost V 2 bases and J 0 bases; bases outside gene matches: 6. The CDR3 spells CASSPIMGLVSYEQYF. In nucleotides, the CDR3 is TGTGCCAGCTCACCAATTATGGGACTAGTCTCCTACGAGCAGTACTTC.

The rearrangement links TRBV6-5 to TRBJ2-4, with a tentative D call TRBD1 (5 bases). The V end lost 2 bases, the J end lost 7 bases, and 9 bases lay between the germline ends. Germline CDR1 and CDR2: MNHEY and SVGAGI. The length of the CDR3 is 13 residues. The CDR3 loop is CASSYDDSNIQYF. The DNA of the CDR3 is TGTGCCAGCAGTTACGACGACAGTAACATTCAGTACTTC.

The chain combines TRBV5-4 with TRBJ1-1; D might be TRBD1 (6 bases). The ends were cut back, 0 bases at V and 3 bases at J, with 9 bases in the middle. Germline V CDR1 and CDR2: SGHNT, YYREEE (reference sequence). The CDR3 sequence is 14 residues long. CDR3 DNA: TGTGCCAGCAGCTTGGAAGGGGGAGACACTGAAGCTTTCTTT. It specifies CASSLEGGDTEAFF.

The chain uses TRBV10-3 and TRBJ1-1; D is uncertain. The V end lost 3 bases, the J end lost 1 base, and 12 bases lay between the germline ends. CDR1 and CDR2 from the germline V gene are ENHRY and SYGVKD. CDR3 size: 15 residues. CDR3 coding DNA: TGTGCCATCAGTGATGTACCCTCGGGGAACACTGAAGCTTTCTTT. It yields the protein CAISDVPSGNTEAFF.

The J gene is TRBJ2-3, the V gene TRBV11-3; TRBD2 aligns across 13 bases. CDR1 is SGHNT and CDR2 is YENEEA in the germline V gene. The CDR3 runs to 16 residues. Germline trimming cut 3 bases from V and 6 bases from J; bases unmatched to any gene: 6. The CDR3 DNA sequence: TGTGCCAGCAGCTTGGGACTAGCGGGGTACACGGATACGCAGTATTTT. It is translated as CASSLGLAGYTDTQYF. The full variable domain, its missing parts supplied by reference TRBV11-3 and TRBJ2-3, is EAGVVQSPRYKIIEKKQPVAFWCNPISGHNTLYWYLQNLGQGPELLIRYENEEAVDDSQLPKDRFSAERLKGVDSTLKIQPAELGDSAVYLCASSLGLAGYTDTQYFGPGTRLTVL.

This rearrangement joins TRBV2 to TRBJ1-2, with D perhaps TRBD1 (5 bases). Germline lookup yields CDR1 SNHLY and CDR2 FYNNEI. Deletions cut 7 bases from V and 5 bases from J, with 26 bases between. This CDR3 is built from 17 residues. CDR3 loop: CASTNRGDLIPGYGYTF. CDR3 nucleotides: TGTGCCAGCACCAATCGGGGGGATCTCATCCCGGGGTATGGCTACACCTTC.

The chain joins TRBV4-1 to TRBJ1-5; tentative D call: TRBD1 (6 bases). Germline values: CDR1 MGHRA, CDR2 YSYEKL. V dropped 0 bases and J dropped 4 bases, with 13 bases sitting between them. The CDR3 consists of 16 residues. CDR3 residues: CASSQDTGTGNQPQHF. The CDR3 nucleotides read TGCGCCAGCAGCCAAGATACAGGAACAGGGAATCAGCCCCAGCATTTT.

The chain employs TRBV7-3 and TRBJ2-3; a possible D gene is TRBD2 (6 bases). V lost 1 base and J 1 base, leaving 18 bases between the germline ends. Germline lookup yields CDR1 SGHTA and CDR2 FQGTGA. The CDR3 extends over 18 amino acids. The CDR3 sequence is CASSLRGPGLDRTDTQYF. The CDR3 coding sequence is TGTGCCAGCAGCTTAAGGGGACCGGGACTCGACCGCACAGATACGCAGTATTTT.

The J gene is TRBJ1-4, the V gene TRBV28; D remains unclear. The CDR3 contains 11 residues. Trimming pared 2 bases from V and 8 bases from J, leaving 3 bases between. Looked up from germline, CDR1 is MDHEN and CDR2 is SYDVKM. CDR3 sequence: CASSLEEKLFF. For the CDR3, the DNA is TGTGCCAGCAGTTTAGAGGAAAAACTGTTTTTT.

This chain links TRBV6-2 or TRBV6-3 with TRBJ1-6; 7 positions match TRBD1. CDR3 length equals 15 residues. V was pared by 6 bases and J by 10 bases, with 12 bases of the junction left unmatched. The germline CDR1 and CDR2 sequences are MNHEY and SVGEGT. The CDR3 is CASSRPQGRYSPLHF. The DNA of the CDR3 is TGTGCCAGCAGCAGACCACAGGGGCGGTACTCACCCCTCCACTTT.

The gene calls are TRBV27 and TRBJ2-3, with TRBD2 matching 8 bases. CDR1 and CDR2 (germline): MNHEY, SMNVEV (reference sequence). This CDR3 is built from 15 residues. J was trimmed by 5 bases and V by 7 bases; bases with no gene match: 11. CDR3 coding DNA: TGTGCCAGCACCCTGGGACTAGGGGGGGTAGATACGCAGTATTTT. Its protein product is CASTLGLGGVDTQYF.